A single sample is the source of the 21 T cell receptor beta chains below, sequenced in a study of blood T cells in healthy people across ages. PCR was performed a second time for roughly 7 to 11 cycles using a sample-barcoded 5' primer and a J-beta primer mix. Via MiXCR, TCRdb re-called the 5' RACE reads, giving one row per CDR3 protein. This sample has over 750,000 distinct CDR3 sequences; roughly 25% occur once, and the top ten carry 9.4%. This same sample was also part of a study on T cells of mothers and their children.

Sequences were obtained from blood. These receptor sequences come from a boy between 10 and 17 years old in good health.

This clonotype was seen more than once but under ten times. This rearrangement joins TRBV4-2 to TRBJ2-5; tentative D call: TRBD2 (6 bases). CDR3 length equals 16 residues. The V end was cut by 1 base, the J end by 1 base, with 13 bases between. CDR1 LGHNA and CDR2 YNFKEQ come from the germline V gene. The CDR3 sequence: CASSQGLAVLQETQYF. Here the CDR3 DNA reads TGTGCCAGCAGCCAAGGTTTAGCGGTGCTCCAAGAGACCCAGTACTTC.

The chain combines TRBV3-1 with TRBJ1-3; a weak D match, TRBD1 (5 bases). The CDR3 is made up of 16 amino acids. Trimming cost V 0 bases and J 0 bases, with 9 bases left between them. In germline, CDR1 is LGHDT, CDR2 YNNKEL (reference sequence). The CDR3 DNA reads as TGTGCCAGCAGCCAAGATCTGGGGGTCTCTGGAAACACCATATATTTT. It encodes CASSQDLGVSGNTIYF.

A few counts support this clonotype. This rearrangement joins TRBV9 to TRBJ2-5; 10 bases map to TRBD2. The DNA matches TRBJ2-1 better at its end, which makes the J call doubtful. In germline, CDR1 is SGDLS, CDR2 YYNGEE. CDR3 length equals 20 residues. CDR3 in DNA: TGTGCCAGCAGCCAGTTGAGCGGGAGGGCCCTCGGAACGAACTACAATGAGCAGTTCTTC. Its protein is CASSQLSGRALGTNYNEQFF.

This sequence joins TRBV28 and TRBJ2-3; TRBD1 might be the D (5 bases). CDR1 MDHEN and CDR2 SYDVKM come from the germline V gene. Trimming cost V 4 bases and J 4 bases, with 9 bases left between them. This CDR3 has 13 amino acids. This CDR3 is CASSSQGPDTQYF. CDR3 coding DNA: TGTGCCAGCAGTTCCCAGGGCCCAGATACGCAGTATTTT. The whole variable domain, filled in from reference TRBV28 and TRBJ2-3, reads DVKVTQSSRYLVKRTGEKVFLECVQDMDHENMFWYRQDPGLGLRLIYFSYDVKMKEKGDIPEGYSVSREKKERFSLILESASTNQTSMYLCASSSQGPDTQYFGPGTRLTVL.

This clonotype was observed many times. This sequence joins TRBV28 and TRBJ1-5; D ambiguous. Per the germline V gene, CDR1 is MDHEN and CDR2 is SYDVKM. Trimming stripped 8 bases from V and 2 bases from J, with 16 bases between. This CDR3 comprises 15 residues. CDR3 loop: CASGIRVLGNQPQHF. In DNA, the CDR3 is TGTGCCAGCGGAATAAGGGTGCTGGGCAATCAGCCCCAGCATTTT.

The DNA for the CDR3 is TGTGCCAGCAGCCAACGTGGCAGGGTTAGCCACGAGCAGTACTTC. It is translated as CASSQRGRVSHEQYF. V usage is TRBV7-3 and J usage is TRBJ2-5; TRBD1 is a possible D gene (5 bases). The J call may be wrong; the DNA end is better matched by TRBJ2-7. CDR1 and CDR2 from the germline V gene are SGHTA and FQGTGA. The CDR3 contains 15 residues.

The chain links TRBV15 to TRBJ2-1; weak D call: TRBD1 (5 bases). Germline-derived CDR1 and CDR2 are LNHNV and YYDKDF (reference sequence). This CDR3 has 15 residues. V shed 7 bases and J shed 0 bases, with 13 bases lying between them. CDR3 protein: CATTRQTYSYNEQFF. The CDR3 DNA is TGTGCCACCACCCGACAGACTTACTCCTACAATGAGCAGTTCTTC. Full variable domain (outside the CDR3, taken from reference TRBV15 and TRBJ2-1): DAMVIQNPRYQVTQFGKPVTLSCSQTLNHNVMYWYQQKSSQAPKLLFHYYDKDFNNEADTPDNFQSRRPNTSFCFLDIRSPGLGDTAMYLCATTRQTYSYNEQFFGPGTRLTVL.

This clonotype has just a few counts. This chain connects TRBV20-1 to TRBJ2-6; D not certain. The germline V gene encodes CDR1 DFQATT and CDR2 SNEGSKA (reference sequence). V gave up 5 bases and J gave up 1 base, with 0 bases separating them. The CDR3 has 11 amino acids. Here the CDR3 DNA reads TGCAGTGCTTCTGGGGCCAACGTCCTGACTTTC. Translated, it gives CSASGANVLTF.

This clonotype was seen a handful of times. This CDR3 is CAGTTGDYDEQYF. CDR3 nucleotides: TGTGCCGGAACTACAGGGGATTACGACGAGCAGTACTTC. The chain joins TRBV10-3 to TRBJ2-7; 7 bases map to TRBD1. This CDR3 has 13 amino acids. Trimming cost V 11 bases and J 5 bases; bases outside gene matches: 12. CDR1 ENHRY and CDR2 SYGVKD come from the germline V gene.

This clonotype was recorded at least ten times. The CDR3 region is CASSPDRAYGYTF. The CDR3, as DNA: TGCGCCAGCAGCCCCGACAGGGCCTATGGCTACACCTTC. V usage is TRBV5-1 and J usage is TRBJ1-2, with 7 bases aligning to TRBD1. The V segment lost 4 bases and the J segment 4 bases; nucleotides outside the gene matches: 4. This CDR3 is 13 amino acids long. The germline V gene has CDR1 SGHRS and CDR2 YFSETQ.

In its sample, this clonotype was seen a few times. CDR3 nucleotides: TGTGCCAGCAGTTACTTGCTCGGGACTACGAGCTCCTACGAGCAGTACTTC. It specifies CASSYLLGTTSSYEQYF. The chain recombines TRBV6-2 or TRBV6-3 with TRBJ2-7; 7 bases are a match to TRBD2. This CDR3 is built from 17 residues. Per germline, CDR1 MNHEY and CDR2 SVGEGT. J lost 0 bases, V lost 1 base, and 9 bases had no gene match.

This clonotype was detected a few times. The rearrangement uses TRBV5-6 and TRBJ2-7; D gene uncertain. Germline V gene data show CDR1 as SGHDT and CDR2 as YYEEEE. The CDR3 length is 13 residues. Between the trimmed V and J ends, which lost 5 bases and 2 bases, there was a span of 11 bases. CDR3 coding DNA: TGTGCCAGCAGTAGGATCGTAACCTACGAGCAGTACTTC. This codes for CASSRIVTYEQYF.

In this sample, this clonotype turned up a few times. V and J are TRBV5-5 and TRBJ2-7, with D uncertain. Germline CDR1 and CDR2: SGHKS and YYEKEE (reference sequence). V was pared by 0 bases and J by 0 bases, with 13 bases between. This CDR3 is 16 amino acids long. The DNA for the CDR3 is TGTGCCAGCAGCTTGGGAGTCCCAACGCGCTCCTACGAGCAGTACTTC. Its translation is CASSLGVPTRSYEQYF.

This clonotype was counted only a few times. V usage is TRBV29-1 and J usage is TRBJ1-2; a possible D gene is TRBD1 (5 bases). The CDR3 is made up of 14 amino acids. Germline V CDR1 and CDR2: SQVTM, ANQGSEA. Trimming cost V 3 bases and J 6 bases, with 17 bases left between them. In DNA form, the CDR3 reads TGCAGCGTTGATTTGTTGGGGGTGATTCATGGCTACACCTTC. Protein: CSVDLLGVIHGYTF. The full variable domain, completed using reference TRBV29-1 and TRBJ1-2, is SAVISQKPSRDICQRGTSLTIQCQVDSQVTMMFWYRQQPGQSLTLIATANQGSEATYESGFVIDKFPISRPNLTFSTLTVSNMSPEDSSIYLCSVDLLGVIHGYTFGSGTRLTVV.

The CDR3 spells CSASQGIVSEAFF. As DNA, the CDR3 is TGCAGCGCTTCCCAGGGTATTGTTTCTGAAGCTTTCTTT. The V gene is TRBV29-1, the J gene TRBJ1-1, with a tentative D call TRBD1 (5 bases). The CDR3 has 13 residues. Trimming cost V 7 bases and J 6 bases, with 18 bases left between them. Per germline, CDR1 SQVTM and CDR2 ANQGSEA. Based on the CDR3 plus reference TRBV29-1 and TRBJ1-1, the full variable domain is SAVISQKPSRDICQRGTSLTIQCQVDSQVTMMFWYRQQPGQSLTLIATANQGSEATYESGFVIDKFPISRPNLTFSTLTVSNMSPEDSSIYLCSASQGIVSEAFFGQGTRLTVV.

The sample holds a few counts of this clonotype. The gene calls are TRBV5-6 and TRBJ1-2; 10 bases are a match to TRBD1. The CDR3 totals 14 residues. V shed 5 bases and J 7 bases; nucleotides not matched to a gene: 8. Per the germline V gene, CDR1 is SGHDT and CDR2 is YYEEEE. Here the CDR3 DNA reads TGTGCCAGCAGTTACCGGGACAGGGGACGTGGCTACACCTTC. This gives the protein CASSYRDRGRGYTF. Filled out from reference TRBV5-6 and TRBJ1-2, the complete variable domain reads DAGVTQSPTHLIKTRGQQVTLRCSPKSGHDTVSWYQQALGQGPQFIFQYYEEEERQRGNFPDRFSGHQFPNYSSELNVNALLLGDSALYLCASSYRDRGRGYTFGSGTRLTVV.

This clonotype turned up a few times. The genes are TRBV2 and TRBJ2-1, with a weak D call TRBD1 (5 bases). The end of the DNA fits TRBJ2-5 better, so the J call may be wrong. The CDR3 is 12 residues long. CDR1 SNHLY and CDR2 FYNNEI come from the germline V gene. CDR3 nucleotide sequence: TGTGCCAGCATAGGGGTGCAGGAGACCCAGTACTTC. Its translation is CASIGVQETQYF.

This clonotype appeared a few times. Its ends do not fully match the called genes, so a read error is possible. The chain links TRBV20-1 to TRBJ1-1; D gene unclear. CDR1 and CDR2 from the germline V gene are DFQATT and SNEGSKA (reference sequence). The CDR3 extends over 13 amino acids. The CDR3 DNA follows: TGCAGTGCTCCGCGGACCGCGAACACTGAGGCTTTCTTT. Its translation is CSAPRTANTEAFF.

V is TRBV27 and J is TRBJ2-1; unclear D gene. The CDR3 consists of 15 residues. Trimming stripped 4 bases from V and 3 bases from J, with 13 bases between. Germline CDR1 MNHEY, CDR2 SMNVEV (reference sequence). The DNA of the CDR3 is TGTGCCAGCAGTTCCCCACTGTCAGGCTACAATGAGCAGTTCTTC. As protein: CASSSPLSGYNEQFF.

A note on this clonotype: The missing conserved phenylalanine or tryptophan at the end of this CDR3 makes a read error likely. The chain uses TRBV7-9 and TRBJ2-5; D might be TRBD1 or TRBD2, each matching 5 bases. The length of the CDR3 is 14 residues. Trimming left V 1 base short and J 3 bases short, with 9 bases between. Per germline, CDR1 SEHNR and CDR2 FQNEAQ (reference sequence). CDR3 residues: CASSLVGAEETQYL. The DNA of the CDR3 is TGTGCCAGCAGCTTAGTCGGGGCCGAAGAGACCCAGTACCTC.

This chain links TRBV29-1 with TRBJ2-3; D unresolved. CDR3 size: 13 residues. Trimming removed 3 bases at V and 1 base at J, with 8 bases between. CDR1 is SQVTM, CDR2 ANQGSEA, per germline. CDR3 residues: CSVDLGRTDTQYF. The CDR3 DNA is TGCAGCGTTGACCTAGGGCGCACAGATACGCAGTATTTT.